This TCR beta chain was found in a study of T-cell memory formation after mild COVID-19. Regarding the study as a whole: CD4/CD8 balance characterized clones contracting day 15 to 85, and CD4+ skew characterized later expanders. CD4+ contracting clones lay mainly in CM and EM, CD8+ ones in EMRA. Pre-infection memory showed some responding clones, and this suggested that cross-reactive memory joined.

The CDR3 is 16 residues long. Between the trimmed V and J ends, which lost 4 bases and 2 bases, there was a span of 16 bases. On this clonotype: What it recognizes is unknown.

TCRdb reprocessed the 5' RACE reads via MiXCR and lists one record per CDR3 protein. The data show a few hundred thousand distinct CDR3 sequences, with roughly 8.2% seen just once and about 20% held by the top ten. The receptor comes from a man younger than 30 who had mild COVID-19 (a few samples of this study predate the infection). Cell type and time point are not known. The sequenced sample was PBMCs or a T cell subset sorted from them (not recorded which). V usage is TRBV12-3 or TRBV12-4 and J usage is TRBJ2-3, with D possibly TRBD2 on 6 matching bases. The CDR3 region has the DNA TGTGCCAGCAGTTCCGTTATCAGCGGGTTCACAGATACGCAGTATTTT. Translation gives CASSSVISGFTDTQYF.